This entry describes one T cell receptor beta chain. Antigen: not known. This sample was taken from a study of CD8 T cells in ankylosing spondylitis. Broader study findings: Existing reports had already noted some motif variants in reactive arthritis synovial fluid and blood.

It was by quantitative 5'-RACE with molecular barcodes that TCR beta libraries were made. MiXCR, applied by TCRdb to the 5' RACE reads, yields one record per CDR3 protein. The sample holds fewer than 250,000 distinct CDR3 sequences; about 10% are singletons and the top ten take about 20%. The CDR3 consists of 15 residues. J was trimmed by 5 bases and V by 0 bases; bases with no gene match: 4. Per the germline V gene, CDR1 is LGHNA and CDR2 is YNFKEQ. The chain has TRBV4-2 and TRBJ2-1, with 7 bases fitting TRBD2. The sequence derives from a male donor with ankylosing spondylitis or in good health (not recorded which). The sequenced material came from blood, either unsorted or a sorted T cell fraction (not recorded which). The CDR3 coding sequence is TGTGCCAGCAGCCAAGACCCTAGCGGAAACAATGAGCAGTTCTTC. Its protein product is CASSQDPSGNNEQFF.